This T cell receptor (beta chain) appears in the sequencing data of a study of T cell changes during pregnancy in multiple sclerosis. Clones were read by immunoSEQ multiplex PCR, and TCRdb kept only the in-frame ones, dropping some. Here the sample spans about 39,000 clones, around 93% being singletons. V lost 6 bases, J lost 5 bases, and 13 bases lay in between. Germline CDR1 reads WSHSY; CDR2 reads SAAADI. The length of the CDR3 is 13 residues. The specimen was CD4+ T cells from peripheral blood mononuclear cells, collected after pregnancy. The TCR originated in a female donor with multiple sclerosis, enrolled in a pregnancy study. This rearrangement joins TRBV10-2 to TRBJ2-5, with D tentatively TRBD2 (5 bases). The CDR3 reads CASRKEPGETQYF. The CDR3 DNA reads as TGCGCCAGCAGAAAGGAACCGGGGGAGACCCAGTACTTC.